Listed here are 28 T cell receptor beta chains from one sample, sequenced in a study of metastatic and nonmetastatic thyroid tumors. No treatment of any kind had been given to any patient before thyroid surgery. With MiXCR, TCRdb reprocessed the PCR reads. This table has over 11,000 clones, under 25% appearing once. Sequenced material: blood. Receptor source: a female donor with papillary thyroid cancer or a benign thyroid nodule (not recorded which). Some clones in this sample may be carry-over from other donors' samples.

This clone rates as medium-sized. The rearrangement uses TRBV28 and TRBJ2-5, with a possible D match to TRBD1 (6 bases). The V end was cut by 8 bases, the J end by 5 bases, with 12 bases between. Per the germline V gene, CDR1 is MDHEN and CDR2 is SYDVKM. The CDR3 is made up of 12 amino acids. CDR3 DNA: TGTGCCAGCGCCCAGGGGCGGGAGACCCAGTACTTC. Translated: CASAQGRETQYF. Filled out from reference TRBV28 and TRBJ2-5, the complete variable domain reads DVKVTQSSRYLVKRTGEKVFLECVQDMDHENMFWYRQDPGLGLRLIYFSYDVKMKEKGDIPEGYSVSREKKERFSLILESASTNQTSMYLCASAQGRETQYFGPGTRLLVL.

This rearrangement joins TRBV7-2 to TRBJ1-2; possible D gene TRBD1, 6 bases. The length of the CDR3 is 14 residues. Per the germline V gene, CDR1 is SGHTA and CDR2 is FQGNSA. V lost 5 bases to trimming and J lost 4 bases, with 14 bases between them. This CDR3 reads CASSPQGLSYGYTF. CDR3 nucleotide sequence: TGTGCCAGCAGCCCCCAGGGGCTATCCTATGGCTACACCTTC.

The rearrangement links TRBV11-2 to TRBJ2-2; the D gene is possibly TRBD1 (6 bases). Germline assignment: CDR1 SGHAT and CDR2 FQNNGV. This CDR3 region has 15 residues. Between the trimmed V and J ends, which lost 5 bases and 1 base, there was a span of 11 bases. The CDR3 sequence is CASSKLTGNTGELFF. The CDR3 DNA is TGTGCCAGCAGCAAGTTGACAGGGAACACCGGGGAGCTGTTTTTT.

This clone was counted a few times. The chain has TRBV15 and TRBJ1-4; 8 nucleotides line up with TRBD1. From germline, CDR1 is LNHNV and CDR2 YYDKDF (reference sequence). The CDR3 consists of 15 residues. The junction had 9 bases not matched to a gene; V was cut back by 5 bases and J by 7 bases. The CDR3 here is CATSEQGAPGEKLFF. The CDR3 DNA is TGTGCCACCAGCGAGCAGGGGGCGCCGGGTGAAAAACTGTTTTTT.

The gene calls are TRBV9 and TRBJ2-1, with TRBD2 matching 12 bases. V was clipped by 3 bases and J by 5 bases; unmatched bases: 0. Looked up from germline, CDR1 is SGDLS and CDR2 is YYNGEE. The length of the CDR3 is 14 residues. CDR3 protein: CASSASGRDNEQFF. The DNA for the CDR3 is TGTGCCAGCAGCGCTAGCGGGAGGGACAATGAGCAGTTCTTC.

This clone was counted a single time. At one of its ends the junction is not consistent with the germline gene, which may arise from a read error. V is TRBV20-1 and J is TRBJ1-1; TRBD1 might be the D (6 bases). The CDR3 spans 14 residues. Per germline, CDR1 DFQATT and CDR2 SNEGSKA (reference sequence). The CDR3 here is CSARQGPMNTEAFF. CDR3 DNA: TGCAGTGCTAGACAGGGGCCCATGAACACTGAGGCTTTCTTT.

CDR3 bases: TGTGCCAGCAGCTTATGGGGCGAGGCCAATCAGCCCCAGCATTTT. The encoded protein is CASSLWGEANQPQHF. The chain uses TRBV7-8 and TRBJ1-5; D is perhaps TRBD1 (5 bases). The V gene's germline CDR1 is SGHVS and CDR2 FQNEAQ. V gave up 2 bases and J gave up 3 bases, with 11 bases separating them. CDR3 length: 15 residues.

The rearrangement joins TRBV11-1 to TRBJ2-2; no clear D gene. V lost 1 base to trimming and J lost 0 bases, with 9 bases between them. In germline, CDR1 is SGHAT, CDR2 FQDESV (reference sequence). This CDR3 region has 16 residues. The CDR3 DNA sequence: TGTGCCAGCAGCTTAGGTCATGGGACGAACACCGGGGAGCTGTTTTTT. Amino acid sequence: CASSLGHGTNTGELFF.

The genes are TRBV11-1 and TRBJ2-2; TRBD2 aligns across 12 bases. From germline, CDR1 is SGHAT and CDR2 FQDESV (reference sequence). The CDR3 totals 19 residues. V dropped 5 bases and J dropped 5; count of bases not matched to a gene: 15. CDR3 coding DNA: TGTGCCAGCAGCCCTCGACTAGCGGGAGTTGGGGCGAGTACCGGGGAGCTGTTTTTT. Translating it yields CASSPRLAGVGASTGELFF. Drawing the rest from reference TRBV11-1 and TRBJ2-2, the complete variable domain is EAEVAQSPRYKITEKSQAVAFWCDPISGHATLYWYRQILGQGPELLVQFQDESVVDDSQLPKDRFSAERLKGVDSTLKIQPAELGDSAMYLCASSPRLAGVGASTGELFFGEGSRLTVL.

This clone was counted at least ten times. This may arise from a read error, as a much more abundant clone is one base away. V and J are TRBV12-5 and TRBJ2-5, with D tentatively TRBD1 or TRBD2 (5 bases each). This CDR3 contains 14 residues. Trimming took 5 bases from V and 4 from J, leaving 14 bases between them. In germline, CDR1 is LGHNT, CDR2 FRNRAP. The DNA of the CDR3 is TGTGCTAGTGGTCAGGACGGGGCGGGAGAGACCCAGTACTTC. Its translation is CASGQDGAGETQYF. The variable domain in full, with the rest retrieved from reference TRBV12-5 and TRBJ2-5, is DARVTQTPRHKVTEMGQEVTMRCQPILGHNTVFWYRQTMMQGLELLAYFRNRAPLDDSGMPKDRFSAEMPDATLATLKIQPSEPRDSAVYFCASGQDGAGETQYFGPGTRLLVL.

In its sample, this clone ranks as medium-sized. V usage is TRBV19 and J usage is TRBJ2-1; unclear D gene. V gave up 5 bases and J gave up 9 bases, with 8 bases separating them. The length of the CDR3 is 11 residues. Germline-derived CDR1 and CDR2 are LNHDA and SQIVND (reference sequence). The CDR3 nucleotides read TGTGCCAGTAGTGGGCGGCTTGAGCAGTTCTTC. It yields the protein CASSGRLEQFF.

This clone was counted many times. CDR3 nucleotides: TGCAGTGCTAGAGATTTTGGGGGGACAGGGGCCCACGAGCAGTACTTC. As protein: CSARDFGGTGAHEQYF. J is TRBJ2-7 and V is TRBV20-1, with TRBD1 identical over 10 bases. The CDR3 runs 16 residues. CDR1 DFQATT and CDR2 SNEGSKA come from the germline V gene (reference sequence). Germline trimming cut 0 bases from V and 5 bases from J; bases unmatched to any gene: 10.

The CDR3 DNA is TGTGCCAGCTGGGGGCTCACATTTGGTACTGAAGCTTTCTTT. It yields the protein CASWGLTFGTEAFF. The chain joins TRBV6-1 to TRBJ1-1; D is possibly TRBD1 (6 bases). The CDR3 sequence is 14 residues long. The V and J ends lost 8 bases and 5 bases respectively, with 18 bases between them. Germline loops: CDR1 MNHNS, CDR2 SASEGT.

This clone turned up a few times. The chain is built from TRBV6-1 and TRBJ2-7, with TRBD1 matching 10 bases. This CDR3 has 14 amino acids. The ends lost 8 bases at V and 2 bases at J; junction bases unmatched: 6. Germline values: CDR1 MNHNS, CDR2 SASEGT. The CDR3 loop reads CASRPGQGPYEQYF. As DNA, the CDR3 is TGTGCCAGCCGACCGGGACAGGGGCCCTACGAGCAGTACTTC.

This clone qualifies as medium-sized. This chain connects TRBV19 to TRBJ2-7; TRBD1 might be the D (6 bases). There are 14 residues in the CDR3. Trimming cost V 6 bases and J 0 bases, with 12 bases left between them. Germline V gene sequence: CDR1 LNHDA, CDR2 SQIVND (reference sequence). CDR3 nucleotides: TGTGCCAGTAGCCGAACAGGGAGCTCCTACGAGCAGTACTTC. Translation gives CASSRTGSSYEQYF.

By sample fraction, this clone is medium-sized (0.01 to 0.1%). The V and J genes are TRBV20-1 and TRBJ1-2, with D uncertain. V lost 0 bases and J lost 6, with 11 bases in between. The CDR3 has 13 amino acids. Germline V gene data show CDR1 as DFQATT and CDR2 as SNEGSKA (reference sequence). This CDR3 reads CSARDPLEDGYTF. The CDR3 nucleotides read TGCAGTGCTAGAGATCCCCTGGAGGATGGCTACACCTTC.

There are many counts of this clone. The genes are TRBV5-4 and TRBJ2-5, with 11 positions matching TRBD2. Germline CDR1 and CDR2: SGHNT and YYREEE (reference sequence). Losses at the gene ends were 2 bases for V and 3 bases for J; bases not matched to a gene: 15. The length of the CDR3 is 19 residues. The CDR3 nucleotides read TGTGCCAGCAGCTTAAAGATATTAGCGGGAGGGCCGGTTGAAGAGACCCAGTACTTC. Protein product: CASSLKILAGGPVEETQYF.

This chain joins TRBV5-1 and TRBJ1-2; D is perhaps TRBD1 (6 bases). The V gene's germline CDR1 is SGHRS and CDR2 YFSETQ. The CDR3 loop spans 15 amino acids. The V end lost 0 bases, the J end lost 7 bases, and 16 bases lay between the germline ends. The CDR3 DNA follows: TGCGCCAGCAGCTTGGTGGCGGGGGGCGGAGGTGGCTACACCTTC. Amino acids: CASSLVAGGGGGYTF.

To note about this clone: A single base separates this from a much larger clone, so it may be a read error. The CDR3 nucleotides are TGCAGAGGAGCTAGCGGGGGGGGCGAGCAGTTCTTC. Its protein product is CRGASGGGEQFF. The chain couples TRBV20-1 to TRBJ2-1; 12 positions agree with TRBD2. This CDR3 contains 12 residues. Germline V gene sequence: CDR1 DFQATT, CDR2 SNEGSKA (reference sequence).

Many counts were recorded for this clone. V usage is TRBV9 and J usage is TRBJ1-6; D call uncertain. CDR3 length: 13 residues. Trimming took off 2 bases at V and 10 bases at J, with 10 bases between the two ends. Germline CDR1 and CDR2: SGDLS and YYNGEE. CDR3: CASSVGGNSPLHF. CDR3 bases: TGTGCCAGCAGCGTTGGAGGGAACTCACCCCTCCACTTT.

This clone was seen ten or more times. The chain employs TRBV20-1 and TRBJ2-1, with D possibly TRBD2 on 5 matching bases. CDR3 length: 12 residues. Germline values: CDR1 DFQATT, CDR2 SNEGSKA (reference sequence). Trimming removed 6 bases at V and 6 bases at J, with 12 bases between. CDR3 sequence reads: CSALGSLNEQFF. The CDR3 DNA sequence: TGCAGTGCATTAGGGAGCCTCAATGAGCAGTTCTTC.

This clone was picked up many times. The chain couples TRBV7-2 to TRBJ1-5; D is possibly TRBD1 (6 bases). Trimming pared 3 bases from V and 7 bases from J, leaving 10 bases between. Germline CDR1 reads SGHTA; CDR2 reads FQGNSA. The CDR3 spans 13 residues. The CDR3 coding sequence is TGTGCCAGCAGCTTGGGGGCGCGGCAGCCCCAGCATTTT. This gives the protein CASSLGARQPQHF. Complete variable domain (other parts from reference TRBV7-2 and TRBJ1-5): GAGVSQSPSNKVTEKGKDVELRCDPISGHTALYWYRQSLGQGLEFLIYFQGNSAPDKSGLPSDRFSAERTGGSVSTLTIQRTQQEDSAVYLCASSLGARQPQHFGDGTRLSIL.

This clone has a count of ten or more. The chain recombines TRBV19 with TRBJ2-1; 9 bases match TRBD1. J gave up 5 bases and V 3 bases, and 8 bases lay outside the gene matches. This CDR3 spans 16 amino acids. CDR1 and CDR2 from the germline V gene are LNHDA and SQIVND (reference sequence). The CDR3 DNA reads as TGTGCCAGTAGTATTCTTAAGGGACAGGGAAACAATGAGCAGTTCTTC. Its translation is CASSILKGQGNNEQFF.

This clone is termed medium-sized (0.01 to 0.1%). The gene calls are TRBV7-2 and TRBJ1-2; 7 bases align to TRBD1. The CDR3 length is 13 residues. Germline trimming cut 5 bases from V and 7 bases from J; bases unmatched to any gene: 7. Germline CDR1 is SGHTA and CDR2 is FQGNSA. CDR3 nucleotide sequence: TGTGCCAGCAGCCTTTCGGGGACAGCTGGCTACACCTTC. It yields the protein CASSLSGTAGYTF.

By its share, this clone is medium-sized. The chain is built from TRBV10-3 and TRBJ2-7, with D unclear. The germline V gene encodes CDR1 ENHRY and CDR2 SYGVKD. V gave up 4 bases and J gave up 6 bases, with 16 bases separating them. This CDR3 comprises 14 residues. CDR3 residues: CAISAAVRATEQYF. CDR3 nucleotide sequence: TGTGCCATCAGTGCGGCCGTAAGAGCGACCGAGCAGTACTTC.

The chain has TRBV7-2 and TRBJ2-7, with 10 bases matching TRBD2. This CDR3 has 15 residues. Germline trimming cut 4 bases from V and 4 bases from J; bases unmatched to any gene: 7. Germline CDR1 and CDR2: SGHTA and FQGNSA. The CDR3 loop reads CASSYPSGSMYEQYF. CDR3 DNA sequence: TGTGCCAGCAGCTATCCTAGCGGGAGTATGTACGAGCAGTACTTC.

There are many counts of this clone. The chain combines TRBV4-1 with TRBJ1-5; D is possibly TRBD1 (6 bases). CDR1 is MGHRA, CDR2 YSYEKL, per germline. This CDR3 region has 14 residues. The V gene lost 1 base and the J gene lost 7 bases, with 11 bases spanning the gap. The CDR3 nucleotides are TGCGCCAGCAGCCAAGCTACAGGGAGACAGCCCCAGCATTTT. Translated, it gives CASSQATGRQPQHF.

Turning to this clone: This CDR3 is missing its conserved last phenylalanine or tryptophan, likely due to a read error. The limits of the CDR3 on the DNA are not certain, so only TCRdb's listed CDR3 is given. The gene calls are TRBV28 and TRBJ1-1. The CDR3 is 11 residues long, counting both termini. Per germline, CDR1 MDHEN and CDR2 SYDVKM. This CDR3 is CASSFNTEALS.